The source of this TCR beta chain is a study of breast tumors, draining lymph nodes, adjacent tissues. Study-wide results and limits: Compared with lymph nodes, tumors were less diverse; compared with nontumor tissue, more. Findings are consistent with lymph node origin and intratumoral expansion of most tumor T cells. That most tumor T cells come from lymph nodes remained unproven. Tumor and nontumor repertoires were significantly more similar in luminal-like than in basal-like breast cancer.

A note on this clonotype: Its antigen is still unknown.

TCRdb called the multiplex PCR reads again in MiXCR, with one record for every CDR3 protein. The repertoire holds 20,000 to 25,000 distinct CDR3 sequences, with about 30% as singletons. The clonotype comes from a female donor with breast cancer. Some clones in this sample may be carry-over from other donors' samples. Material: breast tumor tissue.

The CDR3 nucleotides read TGTGCCAGCAGCCCCATCGGTCTGGGGAATGAGCAGTTCTTC. The encoded protein is CASSPIGLGNEQFF. The chain is built from TRBV7-9 and TRBJ2-1; D gene ambiguous. Germline values: CDR1 SEHNR, CDR2 FQNEAQ (reference sequence). V lost 5 bases and J lost 7, with 15 bases in between. There are 14 residues in the CDR3.